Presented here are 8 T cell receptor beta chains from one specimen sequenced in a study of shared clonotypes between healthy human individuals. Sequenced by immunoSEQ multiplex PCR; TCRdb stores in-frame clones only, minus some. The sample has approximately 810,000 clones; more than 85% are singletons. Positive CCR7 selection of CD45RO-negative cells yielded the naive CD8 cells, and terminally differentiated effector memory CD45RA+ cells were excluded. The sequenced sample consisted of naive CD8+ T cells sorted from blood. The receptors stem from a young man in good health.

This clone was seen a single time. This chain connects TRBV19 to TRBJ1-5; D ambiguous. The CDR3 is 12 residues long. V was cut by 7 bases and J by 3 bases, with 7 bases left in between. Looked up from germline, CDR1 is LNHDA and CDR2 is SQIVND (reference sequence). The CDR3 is CASTYDNQPQHF. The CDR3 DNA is TGTGCCAGTACTTACGACAATCAGCCCCAGCATTTT. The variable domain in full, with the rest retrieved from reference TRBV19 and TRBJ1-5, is DGGITQSPKYLFRKEGQNVTLSCEQNLNHDAMYWYRQDPGQGLRLIYYSQIVNDFQKGDIAEGYSVSREKKESFPLTVTSAQKNPTAFYLCASTYDNQPQHFGDGTRLSIL.

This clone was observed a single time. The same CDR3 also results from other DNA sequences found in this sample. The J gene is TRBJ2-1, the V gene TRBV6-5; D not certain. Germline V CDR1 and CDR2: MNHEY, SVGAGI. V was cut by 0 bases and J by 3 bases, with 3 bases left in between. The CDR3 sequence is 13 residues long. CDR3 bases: TGTGCCAGCAGTTACTCTAGCTACAATGAGCAGTTCTTC. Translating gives CASSYSSYNEQFF.

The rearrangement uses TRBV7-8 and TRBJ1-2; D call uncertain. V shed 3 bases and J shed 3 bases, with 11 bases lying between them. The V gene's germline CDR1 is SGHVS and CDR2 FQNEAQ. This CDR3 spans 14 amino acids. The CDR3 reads CASSLETVDYGYTF. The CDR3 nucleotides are TGTGCCAGCAGCTTGGAGACTGTAGACTATGGCTACACCTTC.

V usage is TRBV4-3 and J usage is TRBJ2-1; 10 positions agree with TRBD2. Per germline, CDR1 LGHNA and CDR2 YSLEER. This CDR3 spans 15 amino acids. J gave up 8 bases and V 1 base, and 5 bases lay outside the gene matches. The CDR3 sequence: CASSQGSSGSYEQFF. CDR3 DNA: TGCGCCAGCAGCCAAGGTTCTAGCGGGAGTTATGAGCAGTTCTTC.

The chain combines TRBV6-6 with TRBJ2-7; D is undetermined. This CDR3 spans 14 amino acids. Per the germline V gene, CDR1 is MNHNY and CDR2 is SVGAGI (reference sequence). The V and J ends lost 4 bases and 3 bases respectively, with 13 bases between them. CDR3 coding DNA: TGTGCCAGCAGTTGGAGAGTGGAAGACTACGAGCAGTACTTC. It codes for CASSWRVEDYEQYF.

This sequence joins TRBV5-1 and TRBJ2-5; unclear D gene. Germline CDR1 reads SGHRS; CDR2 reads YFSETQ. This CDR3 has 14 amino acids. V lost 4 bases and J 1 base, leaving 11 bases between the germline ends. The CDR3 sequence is CASSPRHFQETQYF. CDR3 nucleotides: TGCGCCAGCAGCCCTAGACATTTCCAAGAGACCCAGTACTTC.

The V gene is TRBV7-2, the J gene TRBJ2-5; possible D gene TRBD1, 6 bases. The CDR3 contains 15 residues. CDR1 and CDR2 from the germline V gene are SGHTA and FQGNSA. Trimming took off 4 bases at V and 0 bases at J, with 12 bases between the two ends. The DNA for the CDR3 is TGTGCCAGCAGCTGGGTGACAGGAGACCAAGAGACCCAGTACTTC. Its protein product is CASSWVTGDQETQYF.

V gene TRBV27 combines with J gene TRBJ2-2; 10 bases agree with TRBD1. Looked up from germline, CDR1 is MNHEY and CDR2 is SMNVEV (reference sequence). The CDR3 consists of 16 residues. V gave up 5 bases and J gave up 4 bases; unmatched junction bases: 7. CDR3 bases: TGTGCCAGCAGTCCCGGGACAGGGGAGTTCACCGGGGAGCTGTTTTTT. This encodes CASSPGTGEFTGELFF.